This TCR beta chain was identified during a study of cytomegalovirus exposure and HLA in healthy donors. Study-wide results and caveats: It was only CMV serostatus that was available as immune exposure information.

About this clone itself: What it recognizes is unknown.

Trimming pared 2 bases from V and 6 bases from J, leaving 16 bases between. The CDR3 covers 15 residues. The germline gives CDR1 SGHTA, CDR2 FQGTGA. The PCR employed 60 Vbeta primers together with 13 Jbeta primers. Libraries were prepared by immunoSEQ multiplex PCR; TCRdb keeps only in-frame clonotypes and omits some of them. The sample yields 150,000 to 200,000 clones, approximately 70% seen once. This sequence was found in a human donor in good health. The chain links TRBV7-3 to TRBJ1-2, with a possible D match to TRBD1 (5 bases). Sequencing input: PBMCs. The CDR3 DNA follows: TGTGCCAGCAGCTTAGGTTTGGCAGGACAAGATGGCTACACCTTC. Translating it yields CASSLGLAGQDGYTF.